This paragraph reports one TCR beta chain. These data are taken from a study of blood T cell repertoires in COVID-19. Profiled with immunoSEQ multiplex PCR; TCRdb holds only in-frame clones, not every one. The sample has 160,000 or so clones; approximately 80% are singletons. This CDR3 region has 16 residues. Trimming cost V 0 bases and J 4 bases, with 14 bases left between them. Germline values: CDR1 SGHTS, CDR2 YDEGEE. The sequenced material came from PBMCs or T cells enriched from blood (not recorded which). This receptor was identified in a woman aged 55-70 years who had recovered from COVID-19. V is TRBV5-8 and J is TRBJ2-1; D may be TRBD1 (5 bases). The CDR3 is CASSLARVTGYNEQFF. The CDR3 nucleotides read TGTGCCAGCAGCTTGGCCAGGGTGACCGGGTACAATGAGCAGTTCTTC.